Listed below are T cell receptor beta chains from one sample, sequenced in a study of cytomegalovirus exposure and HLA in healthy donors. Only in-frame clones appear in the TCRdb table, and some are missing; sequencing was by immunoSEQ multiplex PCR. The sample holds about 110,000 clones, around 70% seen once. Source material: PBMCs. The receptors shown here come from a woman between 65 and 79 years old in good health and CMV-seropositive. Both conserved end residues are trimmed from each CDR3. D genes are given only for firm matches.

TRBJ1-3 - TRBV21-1 ASSKTTSNSGNTIY
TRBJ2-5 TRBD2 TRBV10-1 ASSERLAGRETQY
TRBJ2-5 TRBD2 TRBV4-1 ASSLDPLAGGQETQY
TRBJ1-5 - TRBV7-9 ASSPGNQPQH
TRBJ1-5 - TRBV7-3 ARTLGLRQGGQPQH
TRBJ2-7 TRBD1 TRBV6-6 ASTPKTGTGLNEQY
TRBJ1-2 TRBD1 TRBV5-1 ASSAGTGSGYT
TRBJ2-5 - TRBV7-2 ASSLAGGPKTQY
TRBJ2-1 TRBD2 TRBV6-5 ASSYKGLGYFNEQF
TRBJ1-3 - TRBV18 ASSYVAGSGNTIY
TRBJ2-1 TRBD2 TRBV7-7 ASSPSGGEVEQF
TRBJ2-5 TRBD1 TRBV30 AWSHPGPDREQY
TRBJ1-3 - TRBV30 AWSREGGQAGNTIY
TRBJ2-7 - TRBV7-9 ASSSTGPYEQY
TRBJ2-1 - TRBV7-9 ASSPGEVSNEQF
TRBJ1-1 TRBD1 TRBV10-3 AIRDRARTEAF
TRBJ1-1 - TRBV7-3 ASSEGGAEAF
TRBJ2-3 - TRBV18 ASSPGRSTDTQY
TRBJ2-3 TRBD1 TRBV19 ASSGTGSTDTQY
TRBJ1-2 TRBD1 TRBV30 AWNHLLGDRYYGYT
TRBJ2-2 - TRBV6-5 ASRFDRNTGELF
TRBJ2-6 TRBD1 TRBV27 ASRSDRAGANVLT
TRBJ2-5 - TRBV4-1 ASSFIVQETQY
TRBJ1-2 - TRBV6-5 ASIQPGSLYGYT
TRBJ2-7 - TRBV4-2 ASSQALDYEQY
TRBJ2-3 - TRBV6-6 ASSPGQGTDTQY
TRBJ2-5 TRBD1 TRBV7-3 ASSLGQGRVTQY
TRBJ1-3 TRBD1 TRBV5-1 ASSPGQEGNTIY
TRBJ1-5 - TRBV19 ASSIVGRFNQPQH
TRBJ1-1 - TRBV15 ATSRFRQNTEAF
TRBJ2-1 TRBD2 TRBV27 ASSRTSGGSEQF
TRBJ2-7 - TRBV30 AWSVPERNYEQY
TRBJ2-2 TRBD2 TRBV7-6 ASSVRGGPGELF
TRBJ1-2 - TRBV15 ATSRDRVGSDGYT
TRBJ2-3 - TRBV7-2 ASSSQSTDTQY
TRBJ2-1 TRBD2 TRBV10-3 AIRTGTRDNEQF
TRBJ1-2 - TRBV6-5 ASSYTDSRFGGYT
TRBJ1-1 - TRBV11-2 ASSFAAGETEAF
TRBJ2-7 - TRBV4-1 ASRPPYHEQY
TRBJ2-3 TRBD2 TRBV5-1 ASSLGSSGFTDTQY
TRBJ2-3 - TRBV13 ASSTSFARASTDTQY
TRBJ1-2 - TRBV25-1 ASSYGTLSYT
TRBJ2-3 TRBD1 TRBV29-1 SVERTGAPTDTQY
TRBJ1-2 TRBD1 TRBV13 ASSLRGQLVHYGYT
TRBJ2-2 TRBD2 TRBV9 ASSLTSSNTGELF
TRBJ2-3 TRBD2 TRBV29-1 SVAAGAGGPLDTQY